These 13 T cell receptor beta chains were sequenced from one sample in a study of spatial heterogeneity in lung cancer (dated by TCRdb to between 2019 and 2020). Receptors were amplified or captured by 5' RACE. TCRdb shows the sequencer as NextSeq 500. The public reads were run again by TCRdb, first through fastp at Q25 and then through MiXCR, and only productive beta chains were kept. Each entry is one CDR3 protein sequence, shown with its most common DNA and genes. In this sample the table shows 75,000 to 85,000 distinct CDR3 sequences, 15% to 25% of which occur a single time. The top ten clones comprise approximately 5.6% of the sample. What the time point label conveys for this sample: sample taken at primary tumor resection. Without any cell sorting, TCR sequencing was performed on whole RNA extracted either from tumor and nontumor lung tissue or from cryopreserved PBMC samples. This specimen was PBMCs, taken at surgery. The receptors stem from a male donor with early-stage non-small cell lung cancer.

This clonotype has more than one count but fewer than ten. The rearrangement links TRBV5-6 to TRBJ2-7; TRBD1 matches 9 bases. V was clipped by 4 bases and J by 7 bases; unmatched bases: 9. The CDR3 is made up of 14 amino acids. CDR1 is SGHDT and CDR2 is YYEEEE in the germline V gene. The CDR3 DNA sequence: TGTGCCAGCAGCCGAGGGACAGGGTCTAGGGAGCAGTACTTC. Translating it yields CASSRGTGSREQYF.

The gene calls are TRBV7-2 and TRBJ2-5; no reliable D call. Deletions cut 0 bases from V and 2 bases from J, with 10 bases between. The CDR3 covers 15 residues. Germline V gene sequence: CDR1 SGHTA, CDR2 FQGNSA. The CDR3 sequence: CASSLAPQRQETQYF. The CDR3 nucleotides read TGTGCCAGCAGCTTAGCGCCCCAGAGACAAGAGACCCAGTACTTC.

The J gene is TRBJ1-1, the V gene TRBV9, with 10 bases that match TRBD1. The CDR3 runs to 16 residues. V lost 3 bases and J lost 7; bases outside the gene matches: 12. Germline CDR1 SGDLS, CDR2 YYNGEE. The CDR3 sequence is CASSAGDRGSFFEAFF. DNA for the CDR3: TGTGCCAGCAGCGCGGGGGACAGGGGAAGTTTTTTTGAAGCTTTCTTT.

This clonotype was detected a few times. The rearrangement joins TRBV7-2 to TRBJ2-5; D may match TRBD1 or TRBD2 (6 bases each). Germline CDR1 and CDR2: SGHTA and FQGNSA. The V end lost 0 bases, the J end lost 6 bases, and 11 bases lay between the germline ends. The CDR3 has 14 amino acids. Here the CDR3 DNA reads TGTGCCAGCAGCTTAGCGGGGGGCATGCAGACCCAGTACTTC. Translated, it gives CASSLAGGMQTQYF. The full variable domain, rest sourced from reference TRBV7-2 and TRBJ2-5, is GAGVSQSPSNKVTEKGKDVELRCDPISGHTALYWYRQSLGQGLEFLIYFQGNSAPDKSGLPSDRFSAERTGGSVSTLTIQRTQQEDSAVYLCASSLAGGMQTQYFGPGTRLLVL.

The V and J genes are TRBV18 and TRBJ2-1; 12 positions agree with TRBD1. The CDR3 runs 14 residues. The germline gives CDR1 KGHSH, CDR2 LQKENI. V was clipped by 3 bases and J by 8 bases; unmatched bases: 2. Here the CDR3 DNA reads TGTGCCAGCTCACCGGGACAGGGGGCCCATGAGCAGTTCTTC. Its protein is CASSPGQGAHEQFF.

This clonotype was counted between two and nine times. The chain is built from TRBV28 and TRBJ2-3; unclear D gene. The CDR3 spans 13 residues. In germline, CDR1 is MDHEN, CDR2 SYDVKM. Trimming stripped 5 bases from V and 0 bases from J, with 6 bases between. This CDR3 reads CASSLTSTDTQYF. In DNA, the CDR3 is TGTGCCAGCAGTCTCACTAGCACAGATACGCAGTATTTT. The complete variable domain, with remaining parts taken from reference TRBV28 and TRBJ2-3, reads DVKVTQSSRYLVKRTGEKVFLECVQDMDHENMFWYRQDPGLGLRLIYFSYDVKMKEKGDIPEGYSVSREKKERFSLILESASTNQTSMYLCASSLTSTDTQYFGPGTRLTVL.

The chain joins TRBV4-1 to TRBJ2-2, with D perhaps TRBD2 (6 bases). The germline gives CDR1 MGHRA, CDR2 YSYEKL. Trimming removed 1 base at V and 7 bases at J, with 13 bases between. The CDR3 extends over 15 amino acids. The CDR3 nucleotides read TGCGCCAGCAGCCAAGCAAATACGGGGGTCGGGGAGCTGTTTTTT. This translates into CASSQANTGVGELFF.

This rearrangement joins TRBV7-9 to TRBJ2-3, with 7 nucleotides matching TRBD2. CDR3 length: 17 residues. Germline V gives CDR1 SEHNR, CDR2 FQNEAQ (reference sequence). V was pared by 5 bases and J by 4 bases, with 15 bases of the junction left unmatched. CDR3 nucleotide sequence: TGTGCCAGCAGCACCCCCCAAGGCGGGAGTAACTCAGATACGCAGTATTTT. Amino acid sequence: CASSTPQGGSNSDTQYF.

J is TRBJ2-7 and V is TRBV11-3, with 12 positions matching TRBD2. The CDR3 sequence is 14 residues long. The germline V gene encodes CDR1 SGHNT and CDR2 YENEEA. V lost 5 bases, J lost 5 bases, and 4 bases stayed unmatched. The DNA of the CDR3 is TGTGCCAGCAGCCGGACTAGCGGGACAAACGAGCAGTACTTC. Its translation is CASSRTSGTNEQYF.

V gene TRBV12-3 or TRBV12-4 combines with J gene TRBJ2-2; D gene ambiguous. Trimming removed 5 bases at V and 2 bases at J, with 9 bases between. The CDR3 sequence is 14 residues long. The CDR3 nucleotides read TGTGCCAGCAGTCCCCCTCCCAACACCGGGGAGCTGTTTTTT. Translated: CASSPPPNTGELFF.

The V and J genes are TRBV5-1 and TRBJ2-3, with a possible D match to TRBD2 (6 bases). There are 15 residues in the CDR3. Germline CDR1 SGHRS, CDR2 YFSETQ. The V end lost 2 bases, the J end lost 0 bases, and 10 bases lay between the germline ends. CDR3 loop: CASSFGGASTDTQYF. The CDR3 nucleotides are TGCGCCAGCAGCTTTGGCGGGGCCAGCACAGATACGCAGTATTTT.

The chain couples TRBV5-5 to TRBJ1-4; D gene ambiguous. V was clipped by 4 bases and J by 6 bases, with 16 bases between them. Germline V gene lookup returns CDR1 SGHKS and CDR2 YYEKEE (reference sequence). The CDR3 is 15 residues long. The CDR3 DNA sequence: TGTGCCAGCAGCGTGTACGGGTGGTCAGATGAAAAACTGTTTTTT. It is translated as CASSVYGWSDEKLFF.

The rearrangement uses TRBV2 and TRBJ2-7; 7 nucleotides match TRBD1. CDR1 is SNHLY and CDR2 is FYNNEI in the germline V gene. CDR3 size: 17 residues. J gave up 3 bases and V 1 base, and 12 bases lay outside the gene matches. This CDR3 is CASSEDYTGVALYEQYF. The CDR3 coding sequence is TGTGCCAGCAGTGAAGACTACACAGGGGTTGCTCTCTACGAGCAGTACTTC.